Listed below are T cell receptor beta chains from one sample, sequenced in a study of cytomegalovirus exposure and HLA in healthy donors. Some clones are missing from TCRdb's copy, which holds only in-frame ones; the method was immunoSEQ multiplex PCR. The sample has approximately 160,000 clones, 75% to 90% seen once. The specimen sequenced was PBMCs. These receptors were collected from a woman aged 45-65 years in good health and CMV-seropositive. CDR3s include the opening cysteine and the closing phenylalanine or tryptophan. Fields, in order: CDR3 length, V gene, CDR3 protein.

11	TRBV28	CASSHLRPQHF
17	TRBV5-1	CASSWGLAGDLTDTQYF
15	TRBV5-1	CASSLVAGVIDTQYF
16	TRBV6-8	CASSCRGDNDSYEQYF
18	TRBV5-1	CASSSSGTGIQGRSPLHF
15	TRBV5-1	CASSQSARNTGELFF
17	TRBV14	CASSLFPAGGKTDTQYF
13	TRBV19	CASSIRDRAEAFF
16	TRBV7-6	CASSLGGTGMNTEAFF
13	TRBV7-3	CASSEGAYNEQFF
14	TRBV28	CASSLTGGQVEQYF
14	TRBV7-2	CASSLYEMNTEAFF
16	TRBV9	CASSIGLAANTGELFF
17	TRBV19	CASSIGFLSGQGPEAFF
15	TRBV19	CASSIARLDSQPQHF
12	TRBV28	CASRGGQETQYF